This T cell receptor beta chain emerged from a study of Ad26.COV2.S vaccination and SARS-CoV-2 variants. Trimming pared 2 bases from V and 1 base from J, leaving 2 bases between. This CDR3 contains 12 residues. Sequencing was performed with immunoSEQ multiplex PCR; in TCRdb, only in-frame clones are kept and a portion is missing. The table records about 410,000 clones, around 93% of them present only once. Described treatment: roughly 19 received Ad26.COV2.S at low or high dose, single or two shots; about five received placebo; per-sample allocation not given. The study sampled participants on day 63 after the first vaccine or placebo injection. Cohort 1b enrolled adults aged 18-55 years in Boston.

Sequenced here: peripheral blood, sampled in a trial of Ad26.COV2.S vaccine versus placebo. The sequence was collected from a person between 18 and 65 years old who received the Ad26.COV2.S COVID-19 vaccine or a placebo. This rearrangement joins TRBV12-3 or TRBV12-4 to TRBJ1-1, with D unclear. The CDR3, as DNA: TGTGCCAGCAGTTTAAGGAACACTGAAGCTTTCTTT. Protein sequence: CASSLRNTEAFF.